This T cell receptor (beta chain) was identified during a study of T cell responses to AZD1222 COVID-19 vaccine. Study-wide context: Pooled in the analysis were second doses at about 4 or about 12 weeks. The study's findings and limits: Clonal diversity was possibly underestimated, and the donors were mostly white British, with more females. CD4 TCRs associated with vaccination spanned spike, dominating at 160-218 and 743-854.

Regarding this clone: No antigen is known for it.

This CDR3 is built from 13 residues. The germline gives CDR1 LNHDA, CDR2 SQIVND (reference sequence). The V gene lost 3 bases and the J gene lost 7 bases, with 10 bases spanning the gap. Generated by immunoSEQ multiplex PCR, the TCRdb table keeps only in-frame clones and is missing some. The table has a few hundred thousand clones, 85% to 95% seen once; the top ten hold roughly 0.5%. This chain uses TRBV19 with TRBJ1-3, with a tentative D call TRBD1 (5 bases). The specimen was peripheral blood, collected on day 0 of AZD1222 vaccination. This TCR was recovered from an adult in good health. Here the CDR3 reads CASSIDWGNTIYF. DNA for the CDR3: TGTGCCAGTAGTATTGATTGGGGGAACACCATATATTTT.